This T cell receptor (beta chain) was obtained from a study of blood T cells in healthy people across ages. V lost 1 base and J 9 bases, leaving 11 bases between the germline ends. The CDR3 contains 13 residues. Germline-derived CDR1 and CDR2 are SGHRS and YFSETQ. This clonotype was counted a single time. Alongside a J-beta primer mix, a sample-barcoded 5' primer served in a second PCR lasting roughly 7 to 11 cycles. There were at least 2.5 million CDR3-containing paired-end reads obtained from each sample. TCRdb analysed the 5' RACE reads with MiXCR anew, one entry per CDR3 protein. The repertoire has 700,000 or so distinct CDR3 sequences, about a fifth of them found once; the top ten carry 20% to 25%.

The sequence was collected from an older man in good health. The sequenced sample consisted of blood. The chain has TRBV5-1 and TRBJ2-1; D gene uncertain. Here the CDR3 reads CASSLLLTGEQFF. The DNA for the CDR3 is TGCGCCAGCAGCTTGCTCTTAACTGGTGAGCAGTTCTTC.